The 3 T cell receptor beta chains given below trace back to one sample, sequenced in a study of shared clonotypes between healthy human individuals. Repertoires were generated with immunoSEQ multiplex PCR, while TCRdb's copy carries only in-frame clones and drops some. The sample records around 1.9 million clones, more than 85% being singletons. Terminally differentiated effector memory CD45RA+ cells were left out of the naive CD8 fraction, which was CD45RO-negative and positively selected for CCR7. Sequenced input: naive CD8+ T cells from PBMCs. The source of these receptors is a man between 18 and 29 years old in good health. Some clones in this sample may be carry-over from other donors' samples.

The chain is built from TRBV4-3 and TRBJ2-7, with 11 bases identical to TRBD2. The CDR3 is 15 residues long. V was clipped by 3 bases and J by 2 bases; unmatched bases: 3. The germline gives CDR1 LGHNA, CDR2 YSLEER. DNA for the CDR3: TGCGCCAGCAGCCATAGCGGGGGGGAGACCTACGAGCAGTACTTC. This codes for CASSHSGGETYEQYF.

The J gene is TRBJ2-1, the V gene TRBV7-9, with D perhaps matching TRBD1 or TRBD2 (6 bases each). Germline V gene sequence: CDR1 SEHNR, CDR2 FQNEAQ (reference sequence). The V and J ends lost 1 base and 8 bases respectively, with 9 bases between them. This CDR3 is 13 amino acids long. The CDR3 here is CASSLGGADEQFF. CDR3 bases: TGTGCCAGCAGCTTAGGGGGGGCGGATGAGCAGTTCTTC.

CDR3 sequence: CASSEGKSDNYGYTF. The CDR3 nucleotides are TGTGCCAGCAGCGAGGGGAAGTCAGATAACTATGGCTACACCTTC. V gene TRBV9 combines with J gene TRBJ1-2; D is perhaps TRBD1 (5 bases). The CDR3 contains 15 residues. Germline CDR1 reads SGDLS; CDR2 reads YYNGEE. V lost 3 bases to trimming and J lost 1 base, with 13 bases between them.